These 10 T cell receptor beta chains came from one sample sequenced in a study of T-cell reconstitution after alpha-beta-depleted transplantation in children. This sample's TCRbeta library carried unique molecular identifier barcodes. TCRdb reprocessed the PCR reads via MiXCR and lists one record per CDR3 protein. This sample has some 590,000 distinct CDR3 sequences, with over 9.5% found just once. Sequences were derived from PBMCs from the stem cell graft donor, sampled from the stem cell graft. The receptor set was obtained from a human donor who donated a stem cell graft to a child with acute myeloid leukemia.

This clonotype was counted between two and nine times. The rearrangement uses TRBV18 and TRBJ2-3; 8 bases agree with TRBD2. This CDR3 is built from 16 residues. Germline V lookup: CDR1 KGHSH, CDR2 LQKENI. V dropped 3 bases and J dropped 5; count of bases not matched to a gene: 10. CDR3 bases: TGTGCCAGCTCACCTCTTAGAAGCGGGAGAGGAGATACGCAGTATTTT. Translation: CASSPLRSGRGDTQYF.

The sample holds many counts of this clonotype. The J gene is TRBJ2-5, the V gene TRBV7-3; tentatively, D is TRBD1 (6 bases). With 2 bases removed from V and 2 bases from J, the gap between germline ends came to 15 bases. The length of the CDR3 is 16 residues. Germline CDR1 is SGHTA and CDR2 is FQGTGA. The CDR3 sequence: CASSLGQPGIQETQYF. CDR3 DNA sequence: TGTGCCAGCAGCTTAGGACAGCCAGGGATACAAGAGACCCAGTACTTC. Variable domain in full (rest from reference TRBV7-3 and TRBJ2-5): GAGVSQTPSNKVTEKGKYVELRCDPISGHTALYWYRQSLGQGPEFLIYFQGTGAADDSGLPNDRFFAVRPEGSVSTLKIQRTERGDSAVYLCASSLGQPGIQETQYFGPGTRLLVL.

This clonotype was picked up many times. J is TRBJ1-6 and V is TRBV7-3; tentative D call: TRBD1 (6 bases). CDR1 SGHTA and CDR2 FQGTGA come from the germline V gene. The length of the CDR3 is 13 residues. Deletions cut 5 bases from V and 8 bases from J, with 10 bases between. This CDR3 is CASSTGTDSPLHF. CDR3 DNA sequence: TGTGCCAGCAGCACAGGGACGGATTCACCCCTCCACTTT.

The V call is TRBV4-2, the J call TRBJ2-3; 9 bases are shared with TRBD2. The ends lost 0 bases at V and 5 bases at J; junction bases unmatched: 9. Germline assignment: CDR1 LGHNA and CDR2 YNFKEQ. This CDR3 is built from 17 residues. The CDR3 protein is CASSQDPRLAGIDTQYF. The CDR3, as DNA: TGTGCCAGCAGCCAAGATCCACGGCTAGCGGGAATAGATACGCAGTATTTT.

This clonotype was found many times. The chain couples TRBV12-3 or TRBV12-4 to TRBJ2-2, with D unclear. The V and J ends lost 2 bases and 5 bases respectively, with 9 bases between them. This CDR3 contains 14 residues. The DNA for the CDR3 is TGTGCCAGCAGTTTAAATTCGCGGACCGGGGAGCTGTTTTTT. It translates to CASSLNSRTGELFF.

This clonotype has a handful of counts. V is TRBV7-9 and J is TRBJ1-2, with a possible D match to TRBD1 (5 bases). The CDR3 runs 15 residues. Trimming stripped 4 bases from V and 6 bases from J, with 18 bases between. Germline CDR1 and CDR2: SEHNR and FQNEAQ (reference sequence). The CDR3 protein is CASSSQPQGNNGYTF. In DNA, the CDR3 is TGTGCCAGCAGCTCCCAGCCTCAGGGAAATAATGGCTACACCTTC. Complete variable domain (other parts from reference TRBV7-9 and TRBJ1-2): DTGVSQNPRHKITKRGQNVTFRCDPISEHNRLYWYRQTLGQGPEFLTYFQNEAQLEKSRLLSDRFSAERPKGSFSTLEIQRTEQGDSAMYLCASSSQPQGNNGYTFGSGTRLTVV.

This clonotype occurred many times. V usage is TRBV7-2 and J usage is TRBJ1-2, with D possibly matching TRBD1 (6 bases). Germline V gives CDR1 SGHTA, CDR2 FQGNSA. The CDR3 is made up of 14 amino acids. V was cut by 4 bases and J by 3 bases, with 12 bases left in between. This CDR3 reads CASSSRGLDYGYTF. The CDR3 DNA follows: TGTGCCAGCAGCTCCAGGGGTCTGGACTATGGCTACACCTTC.

This clonotype was counted only a few times. The V call is TRBV9, the J call TRBJ2-5; D is undetermined. The CDR3 consists of 14 residues. Germline V gene lookup returns CDR1 SGDLS and CDR2 YYNGEE. With 0 bases removed from V and 5 bases from J, the gap between germline ends came to 11 bases. CDR3 in amino acids: CASSVGNSQETQYF. The CDR3, as DNA: TGTGCCAGCAGCGTAGGAAACAGCCAGGAGACCCAGTACTTC.

This clonotype was picked up many times. This chain connects TRBV20-1 to TRBJ2-3; 9 bases match TRBD1. The V gene end was trimmed by 1 base and the J gene end by 3 bases; junction bases not matched to a gene: 5. The CDR3 totals 15 residues. Germline V gives CDR1 DFQATT, CDR2 SNEGSKA (reference sequence). The CDR3 DNA is TGCAGTGCTAGAGTTAGAGGGACAGGGACAGATACGCAGTATTTT. As protein: CSARVRGTGTDTQYF.

The J gene is TRBJ2-1, the V gene TRBV6-2 or TRBV6-3; 7 nucleotides match TRBD2. CDR1 is MNHEY and CDR2 is SVGEGT in the germline V gene. With 0 bases clipped from V and 5 bases from J, the junction kept 7 bases outside the gene matches. The CDR3 totals 16 residues. The CDR3 reads CASSYSRSSGHNEQFF. CDR3 DNA: TGTGCCAGCAGTTACTCGAGATCTAGCGGTCACAATGAGCAGTTCTTC.